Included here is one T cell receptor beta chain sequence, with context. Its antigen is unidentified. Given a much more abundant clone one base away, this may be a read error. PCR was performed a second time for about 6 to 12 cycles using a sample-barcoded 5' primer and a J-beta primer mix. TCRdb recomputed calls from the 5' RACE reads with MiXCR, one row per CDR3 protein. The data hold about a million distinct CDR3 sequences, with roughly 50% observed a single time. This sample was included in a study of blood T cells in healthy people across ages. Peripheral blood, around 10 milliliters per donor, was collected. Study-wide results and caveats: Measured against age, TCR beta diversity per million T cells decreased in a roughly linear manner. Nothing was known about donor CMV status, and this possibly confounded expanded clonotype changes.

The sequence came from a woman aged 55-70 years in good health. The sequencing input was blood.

CDR3 sequence reads: CSVSGSGVYNEQYF. Here the CDR3 DNA reads TGCAGCGTCAGCGGGAGTGGGGTCTACAATGAGCAGTACTTC. The rearrangement links TRBV29-1 to TRBJ2-1; 8 nucleotides line up with TRBD2. The J call may be incorrect, as the DNA end agrees better with TRBJ2-7. The V gene's germline CDR1 is SQVTM and CDR2 ANQGSEA. CDR3 size: 14 residues.